This T cell receptor beta chain was profiled in a study of CD8 T cells in Susac syndrome. Whole-study findings and limits: Peak Susac CD8+ clonal expansion occurred in TEMRA cells and active patients.

As regards this clonotype: What it recognizes is unknown.

CDR3 length: 14 amino acids. Germline CDR1 SQVTM, CDR2 ANQGSEA. V shed 5 bases and J shed 6 bases, with 17 bases lying between them. The RNA, about 0.45 to 1 ug, was put through reverse transcription using random hexamers. By means of immunoSEQ multiplex PCR, TCR beta CDR3 spanning 54 Vbeta and 13 Jbeta underwent amplification. TCRdb itself ran the immunoSEQ multiplex PCR reads through MiXCR, one entry per CDR3 protein. Of about 120,000 distinct CDR3 sequences listed, just under 95% were seen once; the top ten hold 0.25% to 0.3%. Specimen: CD8+ T cells from PBMCs. The sequence derives from a human donor with Susac syndrome. The chain uses TRBV29-1 and TRBJ2-1, with D possibly being TRBD1 (6 bases). In nucleotides, the CDR3 is TGCAGCGTTATTCCCGGGACAAACACCAATGAGCAGTTCTTC. Amino acids: CSVIPGTNTNEQFF.